One and the same sample provided the 2 T cell receptor beta chains below, sequenced in a study of blood T cell repertoires in COVID-19. Assay used: immunoSEQ multiplex PCR; TCRdb lists only in-frame clones, some missing. The table has 95,000 or so clones, about 90% seen once. The sample consisted of peripheral blood. These receptors were obtained from a human donor in a cohort sampled during active COVID-19.

The V and J genes are TRBV7-2 and TRBJ1-5, with a possible D match to TRBD1 (6 bases). Trimming shortened V by 5 bases and J by 6 bases, and 14 bases separated the two germline ends. The CDR3 runs 14 residues. Germline V gene lookup returns CDR1 SGHTA and CDR2 FQGNSA. Written as DNA, the CDR3 is TGTGCCAGCAGCCCGAATGGGGGGGCTCAGCCCCAGCATTTT. This encodes CASSPNGGAQPQHF.

V and J are TRBV18 and TRBJ1-1; D remains ambiguous. CDR3 length: 15 amino acids. Germline V gene sequence: CDR1 KGHSH, CDR2 LQKENI. The V end was cut by 3 bases, the J end by 1 base, with 12 bases between. The CDR3: CASSPIRGGNTEAFF. CDR3 coding DNA: TGTGCCAGCTCACCTATACGGGGTGGGAACACTGAAGCTTTCTTT.